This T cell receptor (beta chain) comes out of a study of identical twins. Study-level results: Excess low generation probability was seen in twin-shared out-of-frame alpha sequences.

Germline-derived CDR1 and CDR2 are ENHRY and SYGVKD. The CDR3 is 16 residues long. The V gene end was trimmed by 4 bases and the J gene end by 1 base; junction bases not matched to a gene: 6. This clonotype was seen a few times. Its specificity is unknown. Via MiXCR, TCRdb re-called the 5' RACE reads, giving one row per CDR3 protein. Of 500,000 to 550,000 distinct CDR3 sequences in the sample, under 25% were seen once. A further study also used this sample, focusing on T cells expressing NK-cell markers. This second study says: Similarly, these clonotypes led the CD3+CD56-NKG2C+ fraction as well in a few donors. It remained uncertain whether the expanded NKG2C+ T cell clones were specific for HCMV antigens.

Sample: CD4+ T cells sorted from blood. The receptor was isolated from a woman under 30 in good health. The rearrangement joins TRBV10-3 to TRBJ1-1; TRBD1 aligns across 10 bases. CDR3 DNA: TGTGCCATCAGTGCAAGGACAGGGGGAGGGAACACTGAAGCTTTCTTT. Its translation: CAISARTGGGNTEAFF.